These T cell receptor beta chains were read from a single sample in a study of cytomegalovirus exposure and HLA in healthy donors. Assay used: immunoSEQ multiplex PCR; TCRdb lists only in-frame clones, some missing. The repertoire holds approximately 71,000 clones, roughly 93% seen once, with approximately 1% in the top ten. Sequencing was performed on PBMCs. All receptors come from a woman aged 18-29 years in good health and CMV-seronegative. Each CDR3 is given with its conserved first and last residue. The D gene is left open where the match is weak. Expanded clones get a size class; other rows say once, few or many, or leave the size out.

j_call | clone_size | cdr3_length | d_call | v_call | cdr3_nt | cdr3_aa
TRBJ1-3 | NA | 15 | NA | TRBV6-6 | TGTGCCAGCAGACCAACAGGCACCTCTGGAAACACCATATATTTT | CASRPTGTSGNTIYF
TRBJ1-3 | NA | 12 | NA | TRBV6-5 | TGTGCCAGCGGCACCTCTGGAAACACCATATATTTT | CASGTSGNTIYF
TRBJ1-2 | NA | 14 | NA | TRBV6-5 | TGTGCCAGCAGCACTGCAGGGTCTAACTATGGCTACACCTTC | CASSTAGSNYGYTF
TRBJ1-1 | NA | 14 | TRBD1 | TRBV29-1 | TGCAGCGTTGACCAAGGACAGGGGAACACTGAAGCTTTCTTT | CSVDQGQGNTEAFF
TRBJ2-3 | NA | 14 | NA | TRBV5-1 | TGCGCCAGCAGCTACGGGATTGGTTTGGATACGCAGTATTTT | CASSYGIGLDTQYF
TRBJ1-1 | NA | 15 | TRBD1 | TRBV11-2 | TGTGCCAGCAGCTTATACAGGGGGAAGAACACTGAAGCTTTCTTT | CASSLYRGKNTEAFF
TRBJ2-7 | NA | 13 | TRBD1 | TRBV28 | TGTGCCAGCAGTCCGACAGGGGGCGACGAGCAGTACTTC | CASSPTGGDEQYF
TRBJ1-2 | NA | 14 | NA | TRBV6-1 | TGTGCCAGCAGTACACAGACAGGATCCGAGGGCTACACCTTC | CASSTQTGSEGYTF
TRBJ2-3 | NA | 15 | TRBD2 | TRBV2 | TGTGCCAGCAGTGTACTAGCGGGAACCACAGATACGCAGTATTTT | CASSVLAGTTDTQYF
TRBJ2-3 | NA | 14 | NA | TRBV19 | TGTGCCAGTAGTTCCGTGAGTGGCACAGATACGCAGTATTTT | CASSSVSGTDTQYF
TRBJ1-2 | NA | 14 | NA | TRBV6-5 | TGTGCCAGCAGTTACTCCCGGGAAGGCTATGGCTACACCTTC | CASSYSREGYGYTF
TRBJ2-7 | once | 15 | NA | TRBV7-2 | TGTGCCAGCAGCTTAGGGTCGTTCAGCTCCTACGAGCAGTACTTC | CASSLGSFSSYEQYF
TRBJ1-1 | NA | 12 | NA | TRBV6-1 | TGTGCCAGCAGTGAAGTATTCAGTGAAGCTTTCTTT | CASSEVFSEAFF
TRBJ2-7 | NA | 14 | TRBD2 | TRBV7-9 | TGTGCCAGCAGTCGAGCGGGAGGAGTCTACGAGCAGTACTTC | CASSRAGGVYEQYF
TRBJ2-5 | NA | 16 | TRBD2 | TRBV2 | TGTGCCAGCAGCTTCTCTCTAGCGGGAGAGAAAGAGACCCAGTACTTC | CASSFSLAGEKETQYF
TRBJ2-2 | NA | 17 | TRBD2 | TRBV7-3 | TGTGCCAGCAGCTCAAGAGGGACTAGCGGAAACACCGGGGAGCTGTTTTTT | CASSSRGTSGNTGELFF
TRBJ2-4 | NA | 15 | TRBD1 | TRBV7-2 | TGTGCCAGCAGCTTAGTCGGGACAGGGGTAAACATTCAGTACTTC | CASSLVGTGVNIQYF
TRBJ1-5 | NA | 13 | NA | TRBV18 | TGTGCCAGCTCACAAACAGAGCGGCTACCCCAGCATTTT | CASSQTERLPQHF
TRBJ1-5 | NA | 17 | TRBD1 | TRBV9 | TGTGCCAGCAGCGCCCGAGGGGGACAGGGTTCCAATCAGCCCCAGCATTTT | CASSARGGQGSNQPQHF
TRBJ2-1 | NA | 17 | TRBD1 | TRBV7-3 | TGTGCCAGCAGCTTAACGGCCCCGGGACAGGGTCGGAATGAGCAGTTCTTC | CASSLTAPGQGRNEQFF
TRBJ2-1 | NA | 14 | NA | TRBV5-6 | TGTGCCAGCAGCCCTCAGGATTCCTACAATGAGCAGTTCTTC | CASSPQDSYNEQFF
TRBJ1-4 | NA | 18 | NA | TRBV13 | TGTGCCAGCAGCTTAGGCCAAATCGCCGGGACAAGGACGGGAAAACTGTTTTTT | CASSLGQIAGTRTGKLFF
TRBJ1-1 | NA | 14 | TRBD1 | TRBV10-2 | TGCGCCAGCAGTGAGCCAGGGGGCGGCACTGAAGCTTTCTTT | CASSEPGGGTEAFF
TRBJ2-1 | NA | 12 | TRBD1 | TRBV29-1 | TGCAGCGACAGGACAGGCCCAAATGAGCAGTTCTTC | CSDRTGPNEQFF
TRBJ2-1 | NA | 16 | NA | TRBV6-5 | TGTGCCAGCAGTTACTCGAGTCGGGGGGCACACAATGAGCAGTTCTTC | CASSYSSRGAHNEQFF
TRBJ2-7 | NA | 15 | TRBD1 | TRBV5-4 | TGTGCCAGCAGCTCGGCCGGGACAGGGGGCGTCGAGCAGTACTTC | CASSSAGTGGVEQYF
TRBJ2-3 | NA | 20 | TRBD2 | TRBV28 | TGTGCCAGCAGTTCCGACGGGACTAGCGGGAGAGAGGAGGGTACAGATACGCAGTATTTT | CASSSDGTSGREEGTDTQYF
TRBJ1-1 | NA | 13 | NA | TRBV19 | TGTGCCAGTAGTATATCTAAGAACACTGAAGCTTTCTTT | CASSISKNTEAFF
TRBJ2-7 | NA | 13 | NA | TRBV6-6 | TGTGCCAGCAGTTACTCGACAGTCTACGAGCAGTACTTC | CASSYSTVYEQYF
TRBJ2-1 | NA | 16 | TRBD1 | TRBV14 | TGTGCCAGCAGCCAAGATCGGTGGCAGGGGGTAAATGAGCAGTTCTTC | CASSQDRWQGVNEQFF
TRBJ1-4 | NA | 15 | TRBD1 | TRBV5-1 | TGCGCCAGCAGCCCTGACAGGGCAACTAATGAAAAACTGTTTTTT | CASSPDRATNEKLFF
TRBJ1-6 | NA | 18 | NA | TRBV4-1 | TGCGCCAGCAGCCAAGAATTGGGTCCGAGGTCCTATAATTCACCCCTCCACTTT | CASSQELGPRSYNSPLHF
TRBJ1-2 | few | 15 | TRBD1 | TRBV5-1 | TGCGCCAGCAGCTTCGGACAGGGCCGTAACTATGGCTACACCTTC | CASSFGQGRNYGYTF
TRBJ2-3 | NA | 12 | NA | TRBV2 | TGTGCCAGCCTCGGAGGGACAGATACGCAGTATTTT | CASLGGTDTQYF
TRBJ2-5 | NA | 14 | NA | TRBV11-2 | TGTGCCAGCAGCCTCCAGGGGTTTCAAGAGACCCAGTACTTC | CASSLQGFQETQYF
TRBJ1-5 | NA | 11 | NA | TRBV27 | TGTGCCAGCAAGCGGGATCAGCCCCAGCATTTT | CASKRDQPQHF
TRBJ2-1 | NA | 15 | NA | TRBV7-9 | TGTGCCAGCAGCCCTCCGCGGGTCAACTACAATGAGCAGTTCTTC | CASSPPRVNYNEQFF
TRBJ2-7 | NA | 13 | NA | TRBV5-1 | TGCGCCAGCAGCCCGGCCGAGGGGGATGAGCAGTACTTC | CASSPAEGDEQYF
TRBJ1-2 | few | 15 | TRBD1 | TRBV6-6 | TGTGCCAGCAGTTACGAGACAGGGGGCAACTATGGCTACACCTTC | CASSYETGGNYGYTF
TRBJ2-3 | NA | 11 | NA | TRBV27 | TGTGCCACTTCTACTTCAGATACGCAGTATTTT | CATSTSDTQYF
TRBJ2-1 | once | 15 | TRBD1 | TRBV6-1 | TGTGCCAGCAGTGAACAAGAGGGGGCGGGCAATGAGCAGTTCTTC | CASSEQEGAGNEQFF
TRBJ2-7 | NA | 13 | NA | TRBV5-1 | TGCGCCAGCAGCAGACTAGAAGACTACGAGCAGTACTTC | CASSRLEDYEQYF
TRBJ2-7 | NA | 17 | TRBD2 | TRBV18 | TGTGCCAGCTCACAGGGACGCGGGGCCGTCGGGGGGTACGAGCAGTACTTC | CASSQGRGAVGGYEQYF
TRBJ2-7 | NA | 16 | TRBD2 | TRBV27 | TGTGCCAGCAGTTTCAATAGCGGGGCCAACTCCTACGAGCAGTACTTC | CASSFNSGANSYEQYF
TRBJ1-2 | once | 14 | TRBD1 | TRBV11-2 | TGTGCCAGCAGATCTCCGGGACAGGGGGGGGGCTACACCTTC | CASRSPGQGGGYTF
TRBJ1-1 | NA | 16 | TRBD1 | TRBV7-9 | TGTGCCAGCAGCGCTCGACAGGGTACTTTGAACACTGAAGCTTTCTTT | CASSARQGTLNTEAFF
TRBJ1-1 | NA | 14 | NA | TRBV7-8 | TGTGCCAGCAGCTTCCGGACAGAGAACACTGAAGCTTTCTTT | CASSFRTENTEAFF
TRBJ1-1 | NA | 16 | NA | TRBV27 | TGTGCCAGCAGTTTATTCGGGGGGAGAGTTACGGCTGAAGCTTTCTTT | CASSLFGGRVTAEAFF
TRBJ2-3 | NA | 16 | NA | TRBV4-1 | TGCGCCAGCAGCCAAGTTAACTTAGTGAGCACAGATACGCAGTATTTT | CASSQVNLVSTDTQYF
TRBJ1-2 | NA | 15 | TRBD1 | TRBV11-2 | TGTGCCAGCAGCACCCCAAAAAGGGACAGCTATGGCTACACCTTC | CASSTPKRDSYGYTF
TRBJ2-1 | few | 14 | NA | TRBV2 | TGTGCCAGCAGTCCACAGGGATCCTACAATGAGCAGTTCTTC | CASSPQGSYNEQFF
TRBJ2-1 | NA | 16 | TRBD2 | TRBV7-8 | TGTGCCAGCAGCCCCCGCCGGCCTAGCGGCTACAATGAGCAGTTCTTC | CASSPRRPSGYNEQFF
TRBJ1-2 | NA | 13 | NA | TRBV7-2 | TGTGCCAGCAGCTTAGGGGGTGGGGCGGGCTACACCTTC | CASSLGGGAGYTF
TRBJ2-5 | NA | 13 | NA | TRBV29-1 | TGCAGCGTTGATTCGCAACTCCAAGAGACCCAGTACTTC | CSVDSQLQETQYF
TRBJ2-3 | NA | 17 | TRBD2 | TRBV7-2 | TGTGCCAGCAGCCCCAGACAACGGGGGGGCCCCACAGATACGCAGTATTTT | CASSPRQRGGPTDTQYF
TRBJ2-7 | NA | 17 | TRBD2 | TRBV10-3 | TGTGCCATCAGTGCCAGGGCCATAGCGGGAGGGCCTTCCGAGCAGTACTTC | CAISARAIAGGPSEQYF
TRBJ1-2 | NA | 15 | TRBD1 | TRBV9 | TGTGCCAGCAGCCCCCGACAGGGGGATTACTATGGCTACACCTTC | CASSPRQGDYYGYTF
TRBJ1-5 | NA | 14 | TRBD1 | TRBV4-3 | TGCGCCAGCAGCCAGACAGGGGGCCCTCAGCCCCAGCATTTT | CASSQTGGPQPQHF
TRBJ2-2 | NA | 16 | NA | TRBV6-1 | TGTGCCAGCAGTGAAGGGGTAGAGGGAGGAACCGGGGAGCTGTTTTTT | CASSEGVEGGTGELFF